This entry describes one T cell receptor beta chain. As yet, its antigen is unknown. Just one base apart from a much larger clone, this may be a read error. The individuals who served as donors were healthy Caucasians living in Russia, aged roughly 6 to 95. Each donor supplied approximately 10 milliliters of peripheral blood. The data originate from a study of blood T cells in healthy people across ages. The study, taken as a whole, reports: Estimates drawn from one million T cells were deemed to understate diversity.

For the second PCR, which ran for 7 to 11 cycles, a sample-barcoded 5' primer and a J-beta primer mix were used. Each TCR beta cDNA got a 12-nucleotide random molecular identifier. TCRdb re-called the 5' RACE reads through MiXCR, storing one row per CDR3 protein. The sample comprises under 1 million distinct CDR3 sequences, about 42% of which are singletons, and around 21% rests with the top ten. Germline V gives CDR1 DFQATT, CDR2 SNEGSKA (reference sequence). The CDR3 extends over 12 amino acids. This TCR was recovered from a man aged 60-69 years in good health. The J gene is TRBJ1-2, the V gene TRBV20-1; TRBD1 matches at 8 bases. Source material: blood. CDR3 nucleotide sequence: TGCACCTCCGGGACAGGCATATCTGGCTACATCTTC. It codes for CTSGTGISGYIF.